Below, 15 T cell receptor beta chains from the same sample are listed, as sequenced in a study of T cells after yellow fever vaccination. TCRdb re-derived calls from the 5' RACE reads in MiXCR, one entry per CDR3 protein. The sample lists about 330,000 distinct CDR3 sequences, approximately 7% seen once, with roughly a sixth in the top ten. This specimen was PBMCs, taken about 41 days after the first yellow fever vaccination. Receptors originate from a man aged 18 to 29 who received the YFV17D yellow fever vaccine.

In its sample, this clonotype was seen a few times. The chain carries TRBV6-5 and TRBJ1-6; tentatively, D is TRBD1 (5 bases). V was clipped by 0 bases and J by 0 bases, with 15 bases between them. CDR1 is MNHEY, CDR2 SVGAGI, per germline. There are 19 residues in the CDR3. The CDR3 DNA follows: TGTGCCAGCAGTTACTCAGGGGCGTTTCGGAGCTCCTATAATTCACCCCTCCACTTT. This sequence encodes CASSYSGAFRSSYNSPLHF.

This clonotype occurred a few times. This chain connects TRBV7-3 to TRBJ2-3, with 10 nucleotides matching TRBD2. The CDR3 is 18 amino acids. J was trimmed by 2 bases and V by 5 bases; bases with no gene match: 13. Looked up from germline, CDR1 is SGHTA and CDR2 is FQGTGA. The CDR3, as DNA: TGTGCCAGCAGCCCGACGGGTACTAGCGGGATGTACACAGATACGCAGTATTTT. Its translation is CASSPTGTSGMYTDTQYF.

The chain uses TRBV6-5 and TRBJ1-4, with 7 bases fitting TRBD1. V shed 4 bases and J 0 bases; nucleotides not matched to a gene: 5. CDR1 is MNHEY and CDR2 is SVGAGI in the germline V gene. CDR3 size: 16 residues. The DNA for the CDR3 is TGTGCCAGCAGTTCCGGGACAGTTGCAACTAATGAAAAACTGTTTTTT. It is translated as CASSSGTVATNEKLFF.

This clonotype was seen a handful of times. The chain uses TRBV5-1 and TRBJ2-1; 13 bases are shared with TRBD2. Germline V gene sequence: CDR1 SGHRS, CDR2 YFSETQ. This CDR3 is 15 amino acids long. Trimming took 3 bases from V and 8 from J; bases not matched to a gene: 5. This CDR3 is CASSYAGLAGYEQFF. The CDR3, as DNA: TGCGCCAGCAGCTATGCGGGACTAGCGGGGTATGAGCAGTTCTTC.

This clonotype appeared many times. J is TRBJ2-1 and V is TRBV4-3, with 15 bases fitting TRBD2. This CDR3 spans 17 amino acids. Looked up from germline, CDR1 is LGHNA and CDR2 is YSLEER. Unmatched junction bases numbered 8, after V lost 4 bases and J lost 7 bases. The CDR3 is CASSPTWTSGGANEQFF. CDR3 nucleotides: TGCGCCAGCAGCCCCACCTGGACTAGCGGGGGGGCAAATGAGCAGTTCTTC.

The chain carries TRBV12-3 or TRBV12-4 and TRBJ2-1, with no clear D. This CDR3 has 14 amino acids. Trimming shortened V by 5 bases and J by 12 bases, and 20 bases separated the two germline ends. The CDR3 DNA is TGTGCCAGCAGTCCGCCCCCGATAACGGAATTGCAGTTCTTC. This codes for CASSPPPITELQFF.

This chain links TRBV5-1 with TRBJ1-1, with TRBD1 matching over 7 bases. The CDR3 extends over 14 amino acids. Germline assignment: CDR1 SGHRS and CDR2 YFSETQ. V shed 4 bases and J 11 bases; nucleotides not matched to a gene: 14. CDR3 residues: CASSGGTDRVEAFF. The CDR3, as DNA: TGCGCCAGCAGCGGCGGGACCGACAGGGTGGAGGCTTTCTTT.

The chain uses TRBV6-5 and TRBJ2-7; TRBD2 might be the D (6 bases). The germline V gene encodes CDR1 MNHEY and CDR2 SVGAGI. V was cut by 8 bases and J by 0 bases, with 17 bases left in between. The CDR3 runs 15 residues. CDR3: CASGLGGDGSYEQYF. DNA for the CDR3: TGTGCCAGCGGATTGGGAGGCGACGGCTCCTACGAGCAGTACTTC.

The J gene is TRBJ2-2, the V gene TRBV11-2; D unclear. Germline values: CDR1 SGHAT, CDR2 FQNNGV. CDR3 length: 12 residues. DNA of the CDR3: TGTGCTACTCCTGGGAACACCGGGGAGCTGTTTTTT. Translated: CATPGNTGELFF.

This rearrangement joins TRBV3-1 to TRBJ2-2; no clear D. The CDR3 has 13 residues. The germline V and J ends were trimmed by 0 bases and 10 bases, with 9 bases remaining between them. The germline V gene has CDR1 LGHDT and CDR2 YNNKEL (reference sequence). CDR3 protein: CASSQDFVEELFF. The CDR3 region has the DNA TGTGCCAGCAGCCAAGATTTCGTAGAGGAGCTGTTTTTT.

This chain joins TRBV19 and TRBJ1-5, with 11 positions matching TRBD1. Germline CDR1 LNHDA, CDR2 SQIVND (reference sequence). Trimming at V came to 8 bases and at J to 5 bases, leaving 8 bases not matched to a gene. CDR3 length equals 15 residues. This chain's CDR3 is CASGGGQGVHQPQHF. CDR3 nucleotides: TGTGCCAGTGGTGGGGGACAGGGGGTCCATCAGCCCCAGCATTTT.

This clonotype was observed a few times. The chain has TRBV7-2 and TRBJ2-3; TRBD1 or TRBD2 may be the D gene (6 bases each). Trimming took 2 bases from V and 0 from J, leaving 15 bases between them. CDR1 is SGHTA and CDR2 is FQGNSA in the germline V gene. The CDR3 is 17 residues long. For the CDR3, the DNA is TGTGCCAGCAGCTTACCAGGGGCGGGGCCCAGCACAGATACGCAGTATTTT. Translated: CASSLPGAGPSTDTQYF.

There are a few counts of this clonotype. CDR3 sequence (DNA): TGCAGTGCTAGAGAATCGTCAAGGGCAGACGAGCAGTACGTC. This encodes CSARESSRADEQYV. This sequence joins TRBV20-1 and TRBJ2-7; D gene unclear. CDR1 is DFQATT and CDR2 is SNEGSKA in the germline V gene (reference sequence). V dropped 0 bases and J dropped 5 bases, with 14 bases sitting between them. The CDR3 has 14 amino acids.

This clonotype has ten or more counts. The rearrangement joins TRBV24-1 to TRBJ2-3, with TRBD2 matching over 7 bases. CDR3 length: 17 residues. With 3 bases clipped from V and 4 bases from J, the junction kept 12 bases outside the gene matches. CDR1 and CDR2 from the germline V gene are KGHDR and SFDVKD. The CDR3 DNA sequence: TGTGCCACCAGTGATCCACTAGCGCTCGTTGGAGCAGATACGCAGTATTTT. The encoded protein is CATSDPLALVGADTQYF.

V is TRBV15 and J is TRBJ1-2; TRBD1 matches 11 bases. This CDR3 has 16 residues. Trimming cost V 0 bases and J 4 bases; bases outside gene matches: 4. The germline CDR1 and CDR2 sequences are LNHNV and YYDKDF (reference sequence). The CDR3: CATSRDRTGGAYGYTF. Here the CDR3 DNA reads TGTGCCACCAGCAGAGATCGGACAGGGGGCGCCTATGGCTACACCTTC. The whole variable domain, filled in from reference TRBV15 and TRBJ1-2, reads DAMVIQNPRYQVTQFGKPVTLSCSQTLNHNVMYWYQQKSSQAPKLLFHYYDKDFNNEADTPDNFQSRRPNTSFCFLDIRSPGLGDTAMYLCATSRDRTGGAYGYTFGSGTRLTVV.